This T cell receptor beta chain stems from a study of OX40 agonist ivuxolimab in advanced cancers. Only in-frame clones appear in the TCRdb table, and some are missing; sequencing was by immunoSEQ multiplex PCR. This repertoire shows 55,000 to 80,000 clones, more than 85% found once; its top ten account for 0.5% to 0.75%. The CDR3 consists of 15 residues. Between the trimmed V and J ends, which lost 5 bases and 1 base, there was a span of 12 bases. CDR1 and CDR2 from the germline V gene are SNHLY and FYNNEI. The V and J genes are TRBV2 and TRBJ1-5; D is possibly TRBD1 (5 bases). Material: CD4+ or CD8+ T cells sorted from blood, obtained in a trial of the OX40 agonist ivuxolimab. The receptor was derived from an adult with an advanced solid tumor such as melanoma, head and neck, liver or kidney cancer. CDR3 sequence (DNA): TGTGCCAGCAGTAAGGGGTTTCTGAGCAATCAGCCCCAGCATTTT. Encoded protein: CASSKGFLSNQPQHF. The complete variable domain, with remaining parts taken from reference TRBV2 and TRBJ1-5, reads EPEVTQTPSHQVTQMGQEVILRCVPISNHLYFYWYRQILGQKVEFLVSFYNNEISEKSEIFDDQFSVERPDGSNFTLKIRSTKLEDSAMYFCASSKGFLSNQPQHFGDGTRLSIL.